This T cell receptor beta chain originates from a study of blood T cell repertoires in COVID-19. The protocol was immunoSEQ multiplex PCR, while the TCRdb copy is restricted to in-frame clones and leaves out a portion. The data show roughly 150,000 clones, around 87% seen once. Per germline, CDR1 SGHTA and CDR2 FQGTGA. With 5 bases removed from V and 6 bases from J, the gap between germline ends came to 25 bases. The CDR3 spans 17 residues. The sample consisted of peripheral blood. The TCR originated in a woman aged 60-75 years with active COVID-19. The chain joins TRBV7-3 to TRBJ1-1; possibly TRBD1 for D (6 bases). CDR3 coding DNA: TGTGCCAGCAGCCTCATCTCTCCCCAGGGGAATCGAGCTGAAGCTTTCTTT. It yields the protein CASSLISPQGNRAEAFF.